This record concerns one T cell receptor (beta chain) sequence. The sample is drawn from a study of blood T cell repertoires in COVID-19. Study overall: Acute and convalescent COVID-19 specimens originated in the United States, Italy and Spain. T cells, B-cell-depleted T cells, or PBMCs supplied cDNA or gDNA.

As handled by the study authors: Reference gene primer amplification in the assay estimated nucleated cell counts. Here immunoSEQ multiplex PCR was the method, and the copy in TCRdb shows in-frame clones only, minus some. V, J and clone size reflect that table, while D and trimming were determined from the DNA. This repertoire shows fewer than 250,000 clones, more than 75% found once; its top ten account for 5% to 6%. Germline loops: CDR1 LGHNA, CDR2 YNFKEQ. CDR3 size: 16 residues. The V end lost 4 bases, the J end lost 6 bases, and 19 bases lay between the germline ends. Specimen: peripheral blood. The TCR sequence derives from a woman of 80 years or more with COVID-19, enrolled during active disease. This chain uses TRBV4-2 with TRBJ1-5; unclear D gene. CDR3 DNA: TGTGCCAGCAGCCCCAGGACGGGCTCCGGGAGTCAGCCCCAGCATTTT. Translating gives CASSPRTGSGSQPQHF.